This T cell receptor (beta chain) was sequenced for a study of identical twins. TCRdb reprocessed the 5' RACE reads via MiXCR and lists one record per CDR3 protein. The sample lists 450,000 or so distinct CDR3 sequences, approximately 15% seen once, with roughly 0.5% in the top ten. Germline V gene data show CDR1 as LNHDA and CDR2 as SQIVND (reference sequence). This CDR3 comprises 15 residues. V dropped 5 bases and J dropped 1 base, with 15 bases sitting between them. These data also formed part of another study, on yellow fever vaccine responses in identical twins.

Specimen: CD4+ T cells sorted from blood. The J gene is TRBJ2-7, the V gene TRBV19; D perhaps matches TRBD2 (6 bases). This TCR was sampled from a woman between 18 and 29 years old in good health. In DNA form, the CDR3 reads TGTGCCAGTAGTCCGGGACTCCTTAGGTCCTACGAGCAGTACTTC. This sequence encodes CASSPGLLRSYEQYF.